This T cell receptor beta chain was profiled in a study of T cells in Graves' hyperthyroidism and ophthalmopathy. The study's findings and limits: Appearing also in blood were most of the thyroid clonotypes expanded above 0.001.

The table lists this clonotype with a few counts. What it binds is unknown. V shed 5 bases and J shed 3 bases, with 14 bases lying between them. This CDR3 has 14 residues. Researchers took RNA transcripts and amplified the TCR beta CDR3 regions from them. The TCR CDR3 was amplified in a first-round RT-PCR using the HTBI primer set. TCRdb re-called the multiplex PCR reads with MiXCR, one entry per CDR3 protein. The sample includes about 640,000 distinct CDR3 sequences, 20% of them seen just once. The sequence came from a man aged 25 to 40 with Graves' ophthalmopathy. The rearrangement links TRBV12-3 or TRBV12-4 to TRBJ2-7; the D is unclear. What was sequenced was blood. This chain's CDR3 is CASSGRGQLYEQYF. CDR3 bases: TGTGCCAGCAGTGGCCGAGGTCAACTCTACGAGCAGTACTTC.